Listed below are T cell receptor beta chains from one sample, sequenced in a study of shared clonotypes between healthy human individuals. Using immunoSEQ multiplex PCR, the repertoire was profiled, and TCRdb retains in-frame clones only, with some absent. The data hold about 2.5 million clones, with just under 95% observed a single time. What was sequenced was naive CD4+ T cells from PBMCs. All receptors derive from a man between 18 and 35 years old in good health. Some clones in this sample may be carry-over from other donors' samples. Both conserved end residues are trimmed from each CDR3. D genes are given only for firm matches. Size values are once, few and many counts, or a class for expanded clones, and some rows have none.

V gene: TRBV2
clone size: .
CDR3 length: 11
D gene: .
J gene: TRBJ1-5
CDR3 protein: ASRPDSNQPQH

V gene: TRBV19
clone size: .
CDR3 length: 15
D gene: TRBD1
J gene: TRBJ2-7
CDR3 protein: ASSIRQGAQNTYEQY

V gene: TRBV29-1
clone size: once
CDR3 length: 11
D gene: .
J gene: TRBJ1-1
CDR3 protein: SVVGQGYTEAF

V gene: TRBV30
clone size: once
CDR3 length: 9
D gene: .
J gene: TRBJ1-4
CDR3 protein: AWLAGEKLF

V gene: TRBV4-3
clone size: .
CDR3 length: 13
D gene: TRBD2
J gene: TRBJ2-3
CDR3 protein: ASSREREYPDTQY

V gene: TRBV5-1
clone size: .
CDR3 length: 13
D gene: .
J gene: TRBJ2-7
CDR3 protein: ASSLESSVPYEQY

V gene: TRBV7-9
clone size: .
CDR3 length: 14
D gene: TRBD2
J gene: TRBJ2-1
CDR3 protein: ASSAASGSTYNEQF

V gene: TRBV5-4
clone size: .
CDR3 length: 13
D gene: .
J gene: TRBJ2-6
CDR3 protein: ASSFFPSGANVLT

V gene: TRBV5-6
clone size: .
CDR3 length: 13
D gene: TRBD1
J gene: TRBJ1-5
CDR3 protein: ASSRDRGSNQPQH

V gene: TRBV28
clone size: .
CDR3 length: 13
D gene: .
J gene: TRBJ2-1
CDR3 protein: ASSETRDTYNEQF

V gene: TRBV5-4
clone size: .
CDR3 length: 13
D gene: .
J gene: TRBJ2-1
CDR3 protein: ASSLQRGSYNEQF

V gene: TRBV19
clone size: .
CDR3 length: 14
D gene: .
J gene: TRBJ2-1
CDR3 protein: ASSPQRAALRDEQF

V gene: TRBV6-6
clone size: once
CDR3 length: 12
D gene: .
J gene: TRBJ2-1
CDR3 protein: ASRPRTALNEQF

V gene: TRBV5-1
clone size: .
CDR3 length: 13
D gene: .
J gene: TRBJ1-5
CDR3 protein: ASRPGRGVDQPQH

V gene: TRBV6-6
clone size: .
CDR3 length: 11
D gene: .
J gene: TRBJ1-5
CDR3 protein: ASKQYSNQPQH

V gene: TRBV29-1
clone size: .
CDR3 length: 14
D gene: TRBD2
J gene: TRBJ2-3
CDR3 protein: SVERWVRGGTDTQY

V gene: TRBV6-1
clone size: .
CDR3 length: 13
D gene: TRBD1
J gene: TRBJ2-2
CDR3 protein: ASSEPGTGSGELF

V gene: TRBV4-2
clone size: .
CDR3 length: 15
D gene: TRBD2
J gene: TRBJ2-1
CDR3 protein: ASSPRASGSTYNEQF

V gene: TRBV30
clone size: .
CDR3 length: 12
D gene: TRBD2
J gene: TRBJ2-1
CDR3 protein: AWTASGRGPKQF

V gene: TRBV4-1
clone size: .
CDR3 length: 13
D gene: .
J gene: TRBJ2-1
CDR3 protein: ASSQVGLQQNEQF

V gene: TRBV4-2
clone size: .
CDR3 length: 14
D gene: TRBD2
J gene: TRBJ2-1
CDR3 protein: ASSQAFLAGYNEQF

V gene: TRBV28
clone size: .
CDR3 length: 13
D gene: .
J gene: TRBJ2-5
CDR3 protein: ASSYGGAQLETQY

V gene: TRBV5-4
clone size: .
CDR3 length: 11
D gene: .
J gene: TRBJ2-1
CDR3 protein: ASSLTPEGEQF

V gene: TRBV28
clone size: .
CDR3 length: 13
D gene: TRBD1
J gene: TRBJ2-7
CDR3 protein: ASSRYRQGWDEQY

V gene: TRBV10-3
clone size: .
CDR3 length: 12
D gene: TRBD1
J gene: TRBJ1-1
CDR3 protein: AISGRGREIEAF

V gene: TRBV21-1
clone size: .
CDR3 length: 12
D gene: .
J gene: TRBJ2-5
CDR3 protein: ASPRDDPQETQY

V gene: TRBV10-3
clone size: .
CDR3 length: 13
D gene: TRBD1
J gene: TRBJ1-2
CDR3 protein: AISTETGVLSGYT

V gene: TRBV5-4
clone size: .
CDR3 length: 12
D gene: TRBD1
J gene: TRBJ2-7
CDR3 protein: ASSPQGADYEQY

V gene: TRBV11-2
clone size: .
CDR3 length: 13
D gene: .
J gene: TRBJ2-7
CDR3 protein: ASSSWDTLTGPTY

V gene: TRBV28
clone size: .
CDR3 length: 14
D gene: .
J gene: TRBJ1-5
CDR3 protein: ASSQGGAGGNQPQH

V gene: TRBV19
clone size: .
CDR3 length: 16
D gene: TRBD1
J gene: TRBJ1-1
CDR3 protein: ASSKTGTALIVPTEAF